The text below deals with one TCR beta chain. This clone was seen only once. Its antigen remains unidentified. The input lacks base qualities; no much larger clone sits a single base away. These data originate in a study of shared T cell receptors in the human thymus (dated by TCRdb to about 2021). General notes on the study: The study examined how self-reactive, shared T-cell receptor alpha chains are generated in the human thymus.

Library preparation used the immunoSEQ multiplex PCR assay. What TCRdb holds here is the immuneACCESS table cut down to in-frame rearrangements. Part of the clones is not present; checked against another copy, under half of the missing clones reflect an unresolved V gene, and the others are unexplained. Within this sample are about 380,000 clones, with roughly 94% of them counted one time only. The top ten hold 0.015% to 0.025% of the sample. Relative to germline, V is missing 4 bases and J is missing 4 bases, with 7 bases of the junction outside any gene match. The CDR3 starts with the cysteine, ends with the phenylalanine, and has 16 residues. Solely the CDR3 DNA is kept, with 48 bases framed from the first base. Reading the germline V gene gives CDR1 SGHTA and CDR2 FQGNSA.

The clonotype was recovered from a human donor. The chain joins TRBV7-2 to TRBJ2-5, and 12 junction bases match TRBD2. The sample was thymocytes. The CDR3 region has the sequence CASSSPLAGGRETQYF. The DNA sequence follows: TGTGCCAGCAGCTCTCCCCTAGCGGGAGGGCGAGAGACCCAGTACTTC.